These 17 T cell receptor beta chains originate from one sample sequenced in a study of shared clonotypes between healthy human individuals. Assay used: immunoSEQ multiplex PCR; TCRdb lists only in-frame clones, some missing. The table records 2 million to 2.5 million clones, roughly 94% of them present only once. Sequenced input: naive CD4+ T cells sorted from blood. Stated subset: CD45RA+ positively selected. All receptors derive from a man aged 18 to 30 in good health.

The gene calls are TRBV6-5 and TRBJ1-5; perhaps TRBD1 as D (5 bases). Looked up from germline, CDR1 is MNHEY and CDR2 is SVGAGI. There are 14 residues in the CDR3. Trimming took 8 bases from V and 1 from J, leaving 12 bases between them. The CDR3 sequence: CASWAGGSNQPQHF. Written as DNA, the CDR3 is TGTGCCAGCTGGGCGGGGGGAAGCAATCAGCCCCAGCATTTT.

CDR3 coding DNA: TGTGCCAGCAGAGCGGGACAGGGGGCCAAGCAGTACTTC. This gives the protein CASRAGQGAKQYF. The J gene is TRBJ2-7, the V gene TRBV2, with 12 bases identical to TRBD1. The CDR3 consists of 13 residues. With V trimmed by 6 bases and J by 8 bases, 5 bases remained unmatched. Looked up from germline, CDR1 is SNHLY and CDR2 is FYNNEI.

As for this clone: The sample holds other DNA sequences that translate to the same CDR3. The V gene is TRBV6-5, the J gene TRBJ2-1, with no clear D. This CDR3 region has 14 residues. The ends were cut back, 0 bases at V and 4 bases at J, with 7 bases in the middle. Germline CDR1 is MNHEY and CDR2 is SVGAGI. CDR3 residues: CASSYSTGYNEQFF. Here the CDR3 DNA reads TGTGCCAGCAGTTACTCTACTGGATACAATGAGCAGTTCTTC.

The CDR3 protein is CASSLKTALSGELFF. The CDR3 DNA reads as TGTGCCAGCAGTTTAAAAACAGCTTTATCCGGGGAGCTGTTTTTT. This chain uses TRBV27 with TRBJ2-2, with D uncertain. The CDR3 spans 15 residues. V shed 2 bases and J shed 6 bases, with 13 bases lying between them. CDR1 MNHEY and CDR2 SMNVEV come from the germline V gene (reference sequence).

The table lists this clone with a count of one. It may be a read error: a sequence one base away is much more abundant. This chain connects TRBV5-8 to TRBJ1-2; TRBD1 matches 10 bases. This CDR3 is built from 15 residues. In germline, CDR1 is SGHTS, CDR2 YDEGEE. With 2 bases clipped from V and 4 bases from J, the junction kept 5 bases outside the gene matches. CDR3 DNA: TGTGCCAGCAGCTTACCGGGACAGGGGAGCTATGGCTACACCTTC. Protein: CASSLPGQGSYGYTF.

As for this clone: Other DNA sequences within the sample encode an identical CDR3. The gene calls are TRBV30 and TRBJ2-5; D possibly corresponds to TRBD1 (6 bases). The V gene lost 3 bases and the J gene lost 5 bases, with 10 bases spanning the gap. Germline assignment: CDR1 GTSNPN and CDR2 SVGIG (reference sequence). The CDR3 runs to 12 residues. The CDR3 protein is CAWSRGRETQYF. In DNA, the CDR3 is TGTGCCTGGAGCAGGGGAAGGGAGACCCAGTACTTC. Drawing the rest from reference TRBV30 and TRBJ2-5, the complete variable domain is SQTIHQWPATLVQPVGSPLSLECTVEGTSNPNLYWYRQAAGRGLQLLFYSVGIGQISSEVPQNLSASRPQDRQFILSSKKLLLSDSGFYLCAWSRGRETQYFGPGTRLLVL.

The V gene is TRBV2, the J gene TRBJ2-4, with unresolved D. Germline V gives CDR1 SNHLY, CDR2 FYNNEI. V dropped 1 base and J dropped 5 bases, with 9 bases sitting between them. This CDR3 has 14 amino acids. The DNA for the CDR3 is TGTGCCAGCAGTGAAGTAACCCTCCAAAACATTCAGTACTTC. Translated, it gives CASSEVTLQNIQYF.

The chain recombines TRBV7-9 with TRBJ2-2; D unclear. The CDR3 length is 17 residues. V lost 5 bases, J lost 0 bases, and 16 bases lay in between. The germline V gene encodes CDR1 SEHNR and CDR2 FQNEAQ (reference sequence). This CDR3 is CASSPSRGTSNTGELFF. In nucleotides, the CDR3 is TGTGCCAGCAGCCCGAGCCGAGGAACTTCGAACACCGGGGAGCTGTTTTTT.

The chain has TRBV28 and TRBJ1-6, with unresolved D. Germline V CDR1 and CDR2: MDHEN, SYDVKM. The CDR3 length is 15 residues. V lost 7 bases and J 0 bases, leaving 10 bases between the germline ends. Here the CDR3 DNA reads TGTGCCAGCATGAAGCTGAGCTCCTATAATTCACCCCTCCACTTT. Translation gives CASMKLSSYNSPLHF.

This clone was counted a single time. With a much larger clone just one base away, this may be a read error. The chain combines TRBV7-9 with TRBJ2-7; D is undetermined. Trimming cost V 3 bases and J 2 bases, with 2 bases left between them. CDR1 and CDR2 (germline): SEHNR, FQNEAQ (reference sequence). This CDR3 region has 11 residues. In DNA, the CDR3 is TGTGCCAGCAGCTTCACCTACGAGCAGTACTTC. As protein: CASSFTYEQYF. Looking up the rest from reference TRBV7-9 and TRBJ2-7 gives the full variable domain: DTGVSQNPRHKITKRGQNVTFRCDPISEHNRLYWYRQTLGQGPEFLTYFQNEAQLEKSRLLSDRFSAERPKGSFSTLEIQRTEQGDSAMYLCASSFTYEQYFGPGTRLTVT.

This chain connects TRBV28 to TRBJ1-2, with a possible D match to TRBD1 (6 bases). The CDR3 runs 15 residues. In germline, CDR1 is MDHEN, CDR2 SYDVKM. The germline V and J ends were trimmed by 2 bases and 7 bases, with 17 bases remaining between them. DNA of the CDR3: TGTGCCAGCAGTTTAAATAACCAGGGGATAGGTGGCTACACCTTC. Its protein product is CASSLNNQGIGGYTF.

The chain's CDR3 is CASSHPSGLAGHNEQFF. The CDR3 DNA is TGCGCCAGCAGCCATCCCTCCGGACTAGCGGGACACAATGAGCAGTTCTTC. V is TRBV4-3 and J is TRBJ2-1; 12 bases map to TRBD2. Germline-derived CDR1 and CDR2 are LGHNA and YSLEER. This CDR3 has 17 amino acids. The junction had 8 bases not matched to a gene; V was cut back by 3 bases and J by 5 bases.

The gene calls are TRBV28 and TRBJ1-5; D is ambiguous. CDR1 MDHEN and CDR2 SYDVKM come from the germline V gene. V was cut by 4 bases and J by 8 bases, with 9 bases left in between. This CDR3 contains 12 residues. The CDR3: CASSSSGKPQHF. The CDR3 DNA is TGTGCCAGCAGTTCCTCCGGAAAGCCCCAGCATTTT.

This rearrangement joins TRBV30 to TRBJ1-5; no clear D. The CDR3 is made up of 15 amino acids. Deletions cut 3 bases from V and 4 bases from J, with 16 bases between. Germline V gene sequence: CDR1 GTSNPN, CDR2 SVGIG (reference sequence). The CDR3 loop reads CAWSDHWGRNQPQHF. The CDR3 region has the DNA TGTGCCTGGAGCGACCACTGGGGTAGGAATCAGCCCCAGCATTTT.

The chain uses TRBV10-3 and TRBJ2-7, with 7 bases matching TRBD1. Trimming cost V 10 bases and J 4 bases; bases outside gene matches: 10. The CDR3 runs 13 residues. CDR1 is ENHRY, CDR2 SYGVKD, per germline. The CDR3 nucleotides are TGTGCCACCGCAACGGGACAGCCTTACGAGCAGTACTTC. Amino acid sequence: CATATGQPYEQYF.

V is TRBV7-2 and J is TRBJ1-2, with D possibly matching TRBD1 (5 bases). Germline V gene lookup returns CDR1 SGHTA and CDR2 FQGNSA. The CDR3 has 14 amino acids. Trimming removed 0 bases at V and 5 bases at J, with 10 bases between. This CDR3 is CASSLARAFYGYTF. The CDR3 DNA sequence: TGTGCCAGCAGCTTAGCCAGGGCCTTTTATGGCTACACCTTC.

Details on this clone: A much larger clone is a single base away; this may be a read error. V is TRBV2 and J is TRBJ2-7; tentative D call: TRBD2 (6 bases). The CDR3 is made up of 15 amino acids. Germline V CDR1 and CDR2: SNHLY, FYNNEI. The CDR3 is CVSSELRTTIYEQYF. The CDR3, as DNA: TGTGTCAGCAGTGAACTTCGGACTACAATCTACGAGCAGTACTTC. The variable domain in full, completed from reference TRBV2 and TRBJ2-7, reads EPEVTQTPSHQVTQMGQEVILRCVPISNHLYFYWYRQILGQKVEFLVSFYNNEISEKSEIFDDQFSVERPDGSNFTLKIRSTKLEDSAMYFCVSSELRTTIYEQYFGPGTRLTVT.